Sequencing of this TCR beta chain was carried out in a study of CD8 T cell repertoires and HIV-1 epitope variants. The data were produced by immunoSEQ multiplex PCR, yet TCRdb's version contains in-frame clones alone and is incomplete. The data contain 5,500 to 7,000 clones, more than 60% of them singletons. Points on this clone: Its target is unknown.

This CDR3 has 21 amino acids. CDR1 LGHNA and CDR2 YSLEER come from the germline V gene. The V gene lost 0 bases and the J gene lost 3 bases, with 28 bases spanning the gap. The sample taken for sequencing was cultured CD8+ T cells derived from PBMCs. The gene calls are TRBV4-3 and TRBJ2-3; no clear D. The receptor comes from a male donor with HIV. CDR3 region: CASSQDPPRLNLISGTDTQYF. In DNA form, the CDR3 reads TGCGCCAGCAGCCAAGATCCTCCCCGCCTCAACCTTATCTCTGGAACAGATACGCAGTATTTT.